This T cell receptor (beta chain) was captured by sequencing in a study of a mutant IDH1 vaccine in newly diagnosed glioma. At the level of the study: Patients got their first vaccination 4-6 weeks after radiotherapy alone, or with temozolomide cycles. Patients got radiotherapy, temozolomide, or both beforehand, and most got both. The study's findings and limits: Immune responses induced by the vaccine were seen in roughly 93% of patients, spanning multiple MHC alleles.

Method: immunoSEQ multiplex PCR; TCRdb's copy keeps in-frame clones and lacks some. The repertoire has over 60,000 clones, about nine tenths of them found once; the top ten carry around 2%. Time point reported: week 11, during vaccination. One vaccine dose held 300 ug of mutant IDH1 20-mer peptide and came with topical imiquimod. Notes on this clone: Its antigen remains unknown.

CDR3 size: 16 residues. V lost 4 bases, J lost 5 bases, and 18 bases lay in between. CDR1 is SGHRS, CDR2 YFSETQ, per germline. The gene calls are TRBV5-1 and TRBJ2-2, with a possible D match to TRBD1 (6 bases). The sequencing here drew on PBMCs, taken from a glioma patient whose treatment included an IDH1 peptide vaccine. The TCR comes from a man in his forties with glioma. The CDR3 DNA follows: TGCGCCAGCAGCATTCTCGGGGCAGGGGAAACCGGGGAGCTGTTTTTT. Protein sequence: CASSILGAGETGELFF.